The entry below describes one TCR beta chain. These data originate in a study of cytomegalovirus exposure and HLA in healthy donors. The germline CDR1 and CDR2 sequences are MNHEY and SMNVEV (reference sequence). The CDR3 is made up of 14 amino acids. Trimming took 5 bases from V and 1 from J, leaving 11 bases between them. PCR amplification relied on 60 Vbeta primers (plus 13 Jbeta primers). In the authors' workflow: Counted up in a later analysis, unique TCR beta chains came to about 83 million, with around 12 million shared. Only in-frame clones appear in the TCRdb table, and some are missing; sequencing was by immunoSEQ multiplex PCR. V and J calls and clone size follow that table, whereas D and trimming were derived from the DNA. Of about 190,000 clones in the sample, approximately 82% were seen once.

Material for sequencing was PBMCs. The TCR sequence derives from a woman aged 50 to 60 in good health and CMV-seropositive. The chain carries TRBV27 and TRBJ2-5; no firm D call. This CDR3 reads CASSLDTFQETQYF. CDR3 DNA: TGTGCCAGCAGTCTTGACACATTCCAAGAGACCCAGTACTTC.